This T cell receptor beta chain was documented in a study of T-cell reconstitution after alpha-beta-depleted transplantation in children. General observations from the study: Approximately two months post-transplant, alpha-beta T cells reportedly originated from several hundred expanded graft clones. Newly made T cells mostly supplied T-cell counts and diversity one year after transplant.

This clonotype has ten or more counts. The antigen remains unidentified. The CDR3 is made up of 15 amino acids. The germline V gene has CDR1 SGHVS and CDR2 FNYEAQ. Trimming pared 2 bases from V and 3 bases from J, leaving 14 bases between. Researchers prepared the TCRbeta library using unique molecular identifiers, the study reports. One entry per CDR3 protein results from TCRdb running MiXCR on the PCR reads. The sample holds around 100,000 distinct CDR3 sequences, approximately 8% seen once. The sequences come from PBMCs, collected before TCRalphabeta/CD19-depleted stem cell transplant. V and J are TRBV7-6 and TRBJ2-7; D perhaps matches TRBD1 (6 bases). The sequence was collected from a boy between 2 and 15 years old with acute lymphoblastic leukemia, due to receive a stem cell transplant. This CDR3 reads CASSLFEGESYEQYF. The CDR3 region has the DNA TGTGCCAGCAGCTTATTTGAGGGGGAGAGCTACGAGCAGTACTTC.